Below are 19 T cell receptor beta chains sequenced from a single sample in a study of shared clonotypes between healthy human individuals. Profiling relied on immunoSEQ multiplex PCR, and the TCRdb table lists in-frame clones only, not all of them. The table lists about 960,000 clones, about 80% of them singletons. Sequencing used memory CD4+ T cells sorted from blood. Subset denoted: CD45RA-negative fraction. These receptors were obtained from a man aged 18 to 29 in good health.

This clone has only a few counts. V and J are TRBV9 and TRBJ2-7; TRBD1 is a possible D gene (6 bases). CDR1 is SGDLS, CDR2 YYNGEE, per germline. Trimming took off 4 bases at V and 0 bases at J, with 11 bases between the two ends. This CDR3 is built from 14 residues. The DNA for the CDR3 is TGTGCCAGCAGCCGCGACAGGTTCTCCTACGAGCAGTACTTC. Its protein product is CASSRDRFSYEQYF. The whole variable domain, filled in from reference TRBV9 and TRBJ2-7, reads DSGVTQTPKHLITATGQRVTLRCSPRSGDLSVYWYQQSLDQGLQFLIQYYNGEERAKGNILERFSAQQFPDLHSELNLSSLELGDSALYFCASSRDRFSYEQYFGPGTRLTVT.

This clone was counted many times. V is TRBV5-1 and J is TRBJ2-3; 8 bases are a match to TRBD1. CDR1 and CDR2 (germline): SGHRS, YFSETQ. Losses at the gene ends were 5 bases for V and 5 bases for J; bases not matched to a gene: 10. CDR3 length equals 15 residues. In DNA, the CDR3 is TGCGCCAGCAGTCCCGGTGGACAGGGTATAGATACGCAGTATTTT. Amino acids: CASSPGGQGIDTQYF.

This CDR3 is CASSLAGGGAGNEQFF. The CDR3 nucleotides read TGTGCCAGCAGCTTAGCAGGCGGGGGGGCGGGAAATGAGCAGTTCTTC. This rearrangement joins TRBV11-2 to TRBJ2-1; 9 bases agree with TRBD2. The CDR3 is 16 residues long. The junction had 8 bases not matched to a gene; V was cut back by 1 base and J by 7 bases. CDR1 SGHAT and CDR2 FQNNGV come from the germline V gene.

V gene TRBV5-6 combines with J gene TRBJ1-2; D is unclear. The CDR3 runs to 13 residues. Looked up from germline, CDR1 is SGHDT and CDR2 is YYEEEE. The V end lost 0 bases, the J end lost 7 bases, and 10 bases lay between the germline ends. The DNA for the CDR3 is TGTGCCAGCAGCTTGGGCGGGAATAGTGGCTACACCTTC. Its protein product is CASSLGGNSGYTF.

This chain uses TRBV25-1 with TRBJ1-3, with D possibly being TRBD1 (5 bases). V lost 6 bases and J 3 bases, leaving 15 bases between the germline ends. From germline, CDR1 is MGHDK and CDR2 SYGVNS. The CDR3 runs to 15 residues. In nucleotides, the CDR3 is TGTGCCAGCAGGAGTGAGGGACTAAGTGGAAACACCATATATTTT. Its translation: CASRSEGLSGNTIYF.

The V gene is TRBV4-1, the J gene TRBJ1-5; D gene unclear. In germline, CDR1 is MGHRA, CDR2 YSYEKL. This CDR3 has 15 amino acids. With 0 bases removed from V and 6 bases from J, the gap between germline ends came to 12 bases. The CDR3 coding sequence is TGCGCCAGCAGCCAAGACGGGAGAGGGAGTCAGCCCCAGCATTTT. This gives the protein CASSQDGRGSQPQHF.

J is TRBJ2-2 and V is TRBV10-3; possible D gene TRBD1, 5 bases. Trimming pared 10 bases from V and 2 bases from J, leaving 11 bases between. The CDR3 contains 13 residues. Germline V gene sequence: CDR1 ENHRY, CDR2 SYGVKD. The CDR3 DNA reads TGTGCCAGTGGGGCAGGCAACACCGGGGAGCTGTTTTTT. Its protein is CASGAGNTGELFF.

V gene TRBV18 combines with J gene TRBJ1-2; no clear D. CDR3 size: 17 residues. Per the germline V gene, CDR1 is KGHSH and CDR2 is LQKENI. Trimming stripped 2 bases from V and 0 bases from J, with 16 bases between. This chain's CDR3 is CASSPTTTKEPNYGYTF. The CDR3 coding sequence is TGTGCCAGCTCACCAACCACGACAAAGGAACCTAACTATGGCTACACCTTC.

This chain joins TRBV7-6 and TRBJ2-2, with D possibly matching TRBD1 (6 bases). Germline assignment: CDR1 SGHVS and CDR2 FNYEAQ. The CDR3 is made up of 14 amino acids. Trimming removed 8 bases from V and 5 bases from J, with 15 bases in between. This CDR3 reads CASVAQGMTGELFF. CDR3 bases: TGTGCCAGCGTAGCCCAGGGGATGACCGGGGAGCTGTTTTTT.

The chain has TRBV4-1 and TRBJ1-3; no clear D. V dropped 1 base and J dropped 2 bases, with 12 bases sitting between them. CDR1 is MGHRA and CDR2 is YSYEKL in the germline V gene. This CDR3 comprises 16 residues. CDR3 protein: CASSQVYGQTGNTIYF. Written as DNA, the CDR3 is TGCGCCAGCAGCCAAGTCTATGGGCAAACTGGAAACACCATATATTTT.

V gene TRBV14 combines with J gene TRBJ2-5; 8 bases align to TRBD2. V was pared by 3 bases and J by 4 bases, with 4 bases of the junction left unmatched. CDR1 is SGHDN and CDR2 is FVKESK in the germline V gene. The CDR3 spans 14 residues. The CDR3 is CASSHGAGVETQYF. In nucleotides, the CDR3 is TGTGCCAGCAGCCACGGAGCGGGAGTAGAGACCCAGTACTTC.

Regarding this clone: Other nucleotide sequences from this sample produce the same CDR3. V is TRBV5-1 and J is TRBJ1-1; TRBD1 is a possible D gene (6 bases). Germline V lookup: CDR1 SGHRS, CDR2 YFSETQ. V lost 3 bases and J lost 0, with 9 bases in between. The CDR3 consists of 14 residues. The CDR3 nucleotides read TGCGCCAGCAGCTCGGACAGCCTGAACACTGAAGCTTTCTTT. This translates into CASSSDSLNTEAFF.

This clone has just a few counts. V usage is TRBV28 and J usage is TRBJ2-1; D perhaps matches TRBD1 (7 bases). Trimming removed 3 bases at V and 5 bases at J, with 23 bases between. From germline, CDR1 is MDHEN and CDR2 SYDVKM. The CDR3 is made up of 18 amino acids. The CDR3 DNA reads as TGTGCCAGCAGTTTTAGACAGGGACTGTGGATATGGGACAATGAGCAGTTCTTC. It codes for CASSFRQGLWIWDNEQFF.

This chain links TRBV19 with TRBJ1-5; D might be TRBD1 (5 bases). The CDR3 runs to 17 residues. The V end was cut by 4 bases, the J end by 6 bases, with 22 bases between. The germline gives CDR1 LNHDA, CDR2 SQIVND (reference sequence). The chain's CDR3 is CASSTTRSGGIGQPQHF. The CDR3 nucleotides read TGTGCCAGTAGTACCACAAGGTCCGGGGGGATTGGTCAGCCCCAGCATTTT.

The chain combines TRBV2 with TRBJ1-1; 9 positions match TRBD1. This CDR3 has 15 residues. After removal of 2 bases from V and 5 bases from J, the junction contained 6 bases not matched to a gene. From germline, CDR1 is SNHLY and CDR2 FYNNEI. CDR3 DNA sequence: TGTGCCAGCAGTGAACGAGGACAGGGGAATACTGAAGCTTTCTTT. Encoded protein: CASSERGQGNTEAFF.

This clone appeared once. The chain employs TRBV5-1 and TRBJ2-7, with 7 bases that match TRBD2. This CDR3 contains 14 residues. V trimming: 0 bases; J trimming: 5 bases; junction bases outside the gene matches: 5. Germline V gene sequence: CDR1 SGHRS, CDR2 YFSETQ. The DNA of the CDR3 is TGCGCCAGCAGCTTGGCCTTGACTAGCCACGAGCAGTACTTC. It translates to CASSLALTSHEQYF.

This clone was counted many times. The rearrangement uses TRBV7-9 and TRBJ2-1, with 8 bases identical to TRBD1. V was clipped by 5 bases and J by 4 bases; unmatched bases: 10. Germline assignment: CDR1 SEHNR and CDR2 FQNEAQ (reference sequence). The CDR3 sequence is 16 residues long. The CDR3 sequence is CASSPLGRDRYNEQFF. CDR3 nucleotides: TGTGCCAGCAGCCCTCTCGGTAGGGACAGGTACAATGAGCAGTTCTTC.

This clone was seen a handful of times. The J gene is TRBJ2-5, the V gene TRBV2; 10 bases match TRBD1. Trimming removed 6 bases from V and 5 bases from J; junction bases left unmatched: 6. Germline CDR1 is SNHLY and CDR2 is FYNNEI. The CDR3 covers 14 residues. The CDR3 is CASSGQGDRETQYF. CDR3 DNA: TGTGCCAGCAGCGGACAGGGGGATAGGGAGACCCAGTACTTC.

This clone was counted a few times. The chain carries TRBV6-6 and TRBJ1-3; D possibly corresponds to TRBD1 (6 bases). V lost 4 bases to trimming and J lost 0 bases, with 10 bases between them. Germline V gene data show CDR1 as MNHNY and CDR2 as SVGAGI (reference sequence). The CDR3 has 15 residues. The CDR3 spells CASSSDRSSGNTIYF. In nucleotides, the CDR3 is TGTGCCAGCAGTTCTGACAGGAGCTCTGGAAACACCATATATTTT.